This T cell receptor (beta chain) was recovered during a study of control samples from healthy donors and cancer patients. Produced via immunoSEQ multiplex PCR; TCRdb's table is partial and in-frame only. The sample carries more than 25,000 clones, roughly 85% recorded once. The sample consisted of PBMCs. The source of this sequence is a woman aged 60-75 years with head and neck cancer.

CDR3 in DNA: TGTGCCAGCAGCTTAGCGCGTAATTCACCCCTCCACTTT. Protein: CASSLARNSPLHF. This chain uses TRBV7-8 with TRBJ1-6; D unresolved. Per the germline V gene, CDR1 is SGHVS and CDR2 is FQNEAQ. The CDR3 is made up of 13 amino acids. Trimming pared 0 bases from V and 6 bases from J, leaving 3 bases between. Using reference TRBV7-8 and TRBJ1-6 for the parts outside the CDR3, the full variable domain is GAGVSQSPRYKVAKRGQDVALRCDPISGHVSLFWYQQALGQGPEFLTYFQNEAQLDKSGLPSDRFFAERPEGSVSTLKIQRTQQEDSAVYLCASSLARNSPLHFGNGTRLTVT.